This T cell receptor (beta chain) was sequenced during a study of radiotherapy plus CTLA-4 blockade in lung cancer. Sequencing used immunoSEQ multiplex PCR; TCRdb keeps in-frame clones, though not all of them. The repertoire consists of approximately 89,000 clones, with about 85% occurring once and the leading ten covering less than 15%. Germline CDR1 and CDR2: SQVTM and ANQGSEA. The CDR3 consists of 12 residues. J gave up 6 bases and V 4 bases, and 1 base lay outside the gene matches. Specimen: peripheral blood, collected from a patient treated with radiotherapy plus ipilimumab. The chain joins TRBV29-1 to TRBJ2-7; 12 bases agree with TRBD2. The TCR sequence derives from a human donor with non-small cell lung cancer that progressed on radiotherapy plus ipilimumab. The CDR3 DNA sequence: TGCAGCGTTGGACTAGCGGGGGTCGAGCAGTACTTC. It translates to CSVGLAGVEQYF.